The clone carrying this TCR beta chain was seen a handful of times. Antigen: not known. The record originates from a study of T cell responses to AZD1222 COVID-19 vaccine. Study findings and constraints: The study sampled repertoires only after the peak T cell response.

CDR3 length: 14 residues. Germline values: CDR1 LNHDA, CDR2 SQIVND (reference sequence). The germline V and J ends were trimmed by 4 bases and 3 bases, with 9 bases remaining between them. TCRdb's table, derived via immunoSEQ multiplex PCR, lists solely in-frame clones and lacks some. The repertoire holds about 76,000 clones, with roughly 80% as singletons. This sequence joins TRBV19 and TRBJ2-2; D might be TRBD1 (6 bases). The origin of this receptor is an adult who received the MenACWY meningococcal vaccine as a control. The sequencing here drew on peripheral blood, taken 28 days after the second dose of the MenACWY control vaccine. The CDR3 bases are TGTGCCAGTAGTACCACAGGGTACACCGGGGAGCTGTTTTTT. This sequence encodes CASSTTGYTGELFF.